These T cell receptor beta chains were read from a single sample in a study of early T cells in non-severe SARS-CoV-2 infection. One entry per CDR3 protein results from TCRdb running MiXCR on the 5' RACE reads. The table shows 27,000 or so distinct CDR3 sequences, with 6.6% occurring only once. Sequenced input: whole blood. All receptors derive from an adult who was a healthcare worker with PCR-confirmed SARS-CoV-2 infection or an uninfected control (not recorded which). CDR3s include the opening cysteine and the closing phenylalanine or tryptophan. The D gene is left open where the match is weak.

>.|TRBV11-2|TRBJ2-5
CASSLWQGETQYF
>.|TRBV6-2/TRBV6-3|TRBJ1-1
CASSYRYVGPLTEAFF
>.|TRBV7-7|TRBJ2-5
CASSLGPGTGETQYF
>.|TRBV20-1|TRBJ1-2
CSARVGGYGYTF
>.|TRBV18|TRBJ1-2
CASSTDFYGYTF
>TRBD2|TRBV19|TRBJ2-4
CASTPSGGRNIQYF
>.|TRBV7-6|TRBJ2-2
CASSPRGSWELFF
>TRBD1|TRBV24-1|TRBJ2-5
CATSDAQTGSQETQYF
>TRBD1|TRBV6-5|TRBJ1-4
CASSTARGTNEKLFF
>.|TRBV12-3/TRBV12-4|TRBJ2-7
CASSFTLFGALYEQYF
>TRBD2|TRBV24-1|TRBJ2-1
CATSESGLVSYNEQFF